One sample yielded the 22 T cell receptor beta chains listed below, sequenced in a study of blood T cell repertoires in COVID-19. Using immunoSEQ multiplex PCR, the repertoire was profiled, and TCRdb retains in-frame clones only, with some absent. The sample lists 9,500 to 15,000 clones; over 60% were seen once. The sample taken for sequencing was peripheral blood. The origin of the receptors is a man between 60 and 75 years old with COVID-19, enrolled during active disease.

This clone has just a few counts. V gene TRBV7-2 combines with J gene TRBJ1-6; D unresolved. The CDR3 runs 15 residues. The V and J ends lost 5 bases and 9 bases respectively, with 17 bases between them. CDR1 and CDR2 from the germline V gene are SGHTA and FQGNSA. The CDR3 loop reads CASSKMAVRGSPLHF. The CDR3 DNA reads TGTGCCAGCAGCAAAATGGCGGTTAGAGGTTCACCCCTCCACTTT.

J is TRBJ1-1 and V is TRBV7-2; 8 bases are a match to TRBD1. The germline gives CDR1 SGHTA, CDR2 FQGNSA. The trim removed 3 bases at V and 4 bases at J, leaving 1 base unmatched. The CDR3 sequence is 13 residues long. CDR3 protein: CASSFTGGTEAFF. In nucleotides, the CDR3 is TGTGCCAGCAGCTTTACAGGGGGCACTGAAGCTTTCTTT. The whole variable domain, remainder taken from reference TRBV7-2 and TRBJ1-1, is GAGVSQSPSNKVTEKGKDVELRCDPISGHTALYWYRQSLGQGLEFLIYFQGNSAPDKSGLPSDRFSAERTGGSVSTLTIQRTQQEDSAVYLCASSFTGGTEAFFGQGTRLTVV.

V and J are TRBV11-2 and TRBJ2-3; D possibly corresponds to TRBD2 (5 bases). The germline V and J ends were trimmed by 5 bases and 5 bases, with 17 bases remaining between them. Germline lookup yields CDR1 SGHAT and CDR2 FQNNGV. This CDR3 has 15 amino acids. CDR3 coding DNA: TGTGCCAGCAGCACTTGGACGGGAACGGGAGATACGCAGTATTTT. This sequence encodes CASSTWTGTGDTQYF.

The J gene is TRBJ2-1, the V gene TRBV5-1; the match to TRBD2 covers 15 bases. From germline, CDR1 is SGHRS and CDR2 YFSETQ. The junction had 19 bases not matched to a gene; V was cut back by 6 bases and J by 3 bases. The CDR3 runs 21 residues. CDR3 in amino acids: CASKAKVELGLAGGIYNEQFF. The CDR3 coding sequence is TGCGCCAGCAAGGCTAAGGTTGAACTGGGACTAGCGGGAGGCATCTACAATGAGCAGTTCTTC.

In this sample, this clone turned up once. The chain joins TRBV5-4 to TRBJ2-5, with D possibly TRBD2 on 5 matching bases. Germline V gives CDR1 SGHNT, CDR2 YYREEE (reference sequence). The length of the CDR3 is 14 residues. V was pared by 3 bases and J by 2 bases, with 11 bases between. The CDR3 loop is CASSWTTTQETQYF. DNA for the CDR3: TGTGCCAGCAGCTGGACGACTACACAAGAGACCCAGTACTTC. Full variable domain (remainder filled in from reference TRBV5-4 and TRBJ2-5): ETGVTQSPTHLIKTRGQQVTLRCSSQSGHNTVSWYQQALGQGPQFIFQYYREEENGRGNFPPRFSGLQFPNYSSELNVNALELDDSALYLCASSWTTTQETQYFGPGTRLLVL.

The chain combines TRBV4-1 with TRBJ2-3, with D perhaps matching TRBD2 (6 bases). This CDR3 comprises 14 residues. Germline CDR1 is MGHRA and CDR2 is YSYEKL. The V gene lost 1 base and the J gene lost 5 bases, with 10 bases spanning the gap. CDR3 amino acids: CASSQGDWKDTQYF. The CDR3 bases are TGCGCCAGCAGCCAAGGGGACTGGAAAGATACGCAGTATTTT.

The rearrangement uses TRBV11-3 and TRBJ2-2; 7 nucleotides agree with TRBD1. The CDR3 consists of 17 residues. The junction had 10 bases not matched to a gene; V was cut back by 3 bases and J by 3 bases. Germline values: CDR1 SGHNT, CDR2 YENEEA. The CDR3 DNA sequence: TGTGCCAGCAGCTTGGGTCACAGGGGCTTATACACCGGGGAGCTGTTTTTT. It specifies CASSLGHRGLYTGELFF.

This clone was seen more than once but under ten times. The chain uses TRBV19 and TRBJ1-1, with TRBD1 matching 7 bases. CDR3 length equals 14 residues. Per the germline V gene, CDR1 is LNHDA and CDR2 is SQIVND (reference sequence). V dropped 6 bases and J dropped 4; count of bases not matched to a gene: 8. The CDR3 DNA is TGTGCCAGTAGAACCGACAGGGTGGTCACTGAAGCTTTCTTT. It yields the protein CASRTDRVVTEAFF.

The chain combines TRBV4-1 with TRBJ1-2; 7 bases match TRBD1. The CDR3 consists of 17 residues. J gave up 1 base and V 2 bases, and 10 bases lay outside the gene matches. Germline V gene sequence: CDR1 MGHRA, CDR2 YSYEKL. This CDR3 is CASSQPGSRGINYGYTF. DNA of the CDR3: TGCGCCAGCAGCCAACCAGGGAGCAGGGGGATTAACTATGGCTACACCTTC.

The chain recombines TRBV28 with TRBJ2-3; the D gene is possibly TRBD2 (6 bases). Trimming shortened V by 6 bases and J by 0 bases, and 19 bases separated the two germline ends. Germline loops: CDR1 MDHEN, CDR2 SYDVKM. The CDR3 runs 17 residues. The DNA of the CDR3 is TGTGCCAGCAGACCCTCCCTGGGAGGAGGGAGCACAGATACGCAGTATTTT. Translating it yields CASRPSLGGGSTDTQYF.

This chain links TRBV5-4 with TRBJ2-5; a possible D gene is TRBD2 (5 bases). V lost 3 bases and J 2 bases, leaving 11 bases between the germline ends. This CDR3 is 14 amino acids long. The germline gives CDR1 SGHNT, CDR2 YYREEE (reference sequence). As DNA, the CDR3 is TGTGCCAGCAGCTCAGGACGGGATCAAGAGACCCAGTACTTC. As protein: CASSSGRDQETQYF.

This chain connects TRBV5-1 to TRBJ2-1; TRBD1 matches 10 bases. Trimming at V came to 4 bases and at J to 8 bases, leaving 18 bases not matched to a gene. The CDR3 extends over 18 amino acids. The germline gives CDR1 SGHRS, CDR2 YFSETQ. CDR3 sequence (DNA): TGCGCCAGCAGCCTAACCCCGACGACAGGGGGCATCATCGATGAGCAGTTCTTC. Protein sequence: CASSLTPTTGGIIDEQFF. The variable domain in full, with the rest retrieved from reference TRBV5-1 and TRBJ2-1, is KAGVTQTPRYLIKTRGQQVTLSCSPISGHRSVSWYQQTPGQGLQFLFEYFSETQRNKGNFPGRFSGRQFSNSRSEMNVSTLELGDSALYLCASSLTPTTGGIIDEQFFGPGTRLTVL.

This clone was seen a few times. The chain joins TRBV28 to TRBJ2-6; 10 nucleotides line up with TRBD1. The CDR3 length is 18 residues. Germline V gene sequence: CDR1 MDHEN, CDR2 SYDVKM. V trimming: 3 bases; J trimming: 0 bases; junction bases outside the gene matches: 5. The CDR3 bases are TGTGCCAGCAGTTTCCGACAGGGGGCGTTCTCTGGGGCCAACGTCCTGACTTTC. Amino acids: CASSFRQGAFSGANVLTF.

The CDR3 coding sequence is TGTGCCAGCAGCGCTCCGGGACAAGCCTACGAGCAGTACTTC. Protein: CASSAPGQAYEQYF. This chain connects TRBV7-8 to TRBJ2-7, with D maybe TRBD1 (6 bases). V was clipped by 5 bases and J by 2 bases, with 13 bases between them. Looked up from germline, CDR1 is SGHVS and CDR2 is FQNEAQ. The CDR3 has 14 residues.

The chain employs TRBV28 and TRBJ2-6; 7 positions agree with TRBD2. The CDR3 has 15 amino acids. Germline CDR1 reads MDHEN; CDR2 reads SYDVKM. With V trimmed by 7 bases and J by 0 bases, 3 bases remained unmatched. The CDR3 region is CASIRGDSGANVLTF. The CDR3 DNA reads TGTGCCAGCATACGGGGGGACTCTGGGGCCAACGTCCTGACTTTC.

The rearrangement joins TRBV4-3 to TRBJ2-7, with D possibly TRBD2 on 6 matching bases. The CDR3 sequence is 15 residues long. Trimming took off 0 bases at V and 4 bases at J, with 13 bases between the two ends. From germline, CDR1 is LGHNA and CDR2 YSLEER. CDR3 DNA: TGCGCCAGCAGCCAAGATAAGCGGAGGGTATACGAGCAGTACGTC. Translation: CASSQDKRRVYEQYV.

This chain links TRBV27 with TRBJ2-7, with TRBD1 as a possible D gene (5 bases). There are 13 residues in the CDR3. Germline V gene data show CDR1 as MNHEY and CDR2 as SMNVEV (reference sequence). V lost 6 bases and J lost 2, with 11 bases in between. The CDR3 coding sequence is TGTGCCAGCAGCCCAGGGAAGGCCTACGAGCAGTACTTC. Translated: CASSPGKAYEQYF.

This chain joins TRBV27 and TRBJ2-3, with D tentatively TRBD1 (5 bases). Germline loops: CDR1 MNHEY, CDR2 SMNVEV (reference sequence). Between the trimmed V and J ends, which lost 2 bases and 7 bases, there was a span of 16 bases. The CDR3 length is 15 residues. The CDR3 region has the DNA TGTGCCAGCAGTTTAAACAGGCCCTCATCCAATACGCAGTATTTT. It yields the protein CASSLNRPSSNTQYF.

The CDR3: CASSLHRGGQETQYF. For the CDR3, the DNA is TGTGCCAGCAGCTTACACAGGGGCGGCCAAGAGACCCAGTACTTC. V gene TRBV11-3 combines with J gene TRBJ2-5; TRBD1 aligns across 7 bases. The CDR3 is made up of 15 amino acids. Germline V gene lookup returns CDR1 SGHNT and CDR2 YENEEA. The ends lost 2 bases at V and 1 base at J; junction bases unmatched: 4.

The J gene is TRBJ2-7, the V gene TRBV4-1; TRBD1 matches 8 bases. The junction had 8 bases not matched to a gene; V was cut back by 4 bases and J by 0 bases. From germline, CDR1 is MGHRA and CDR2 YSYEKL. This CDR3 comprises 16 residues. The CDR3 loop is CASSPPGGRNSYEQYF. CDR3 in DNA: TGCGCCAGCAGCCCGCCAGGGGGCCGAAACTCCTACGAGCAGTACTTC.

This rearrangement joins TRBV6-5 to TRBJ1-4, with 7 bases lining up with TRBD1. After removal of 0 bases from V and 10 bases from J, the junction contained 2 bases not matched to a gene. The CDR3 contains 13 residues. Germline assignment: CDR1 MNHEY and CDR2 SVGAGI. The CDR3 protein is CASSYSSGGKLFF. CDR3 in DNA: TGTGCCAGCAGTTACTCGTCAGGGGGAAAACTGTTTTTT.

The CDR3 region has the DNA TGTGCCAGCAGCGTAGTAGGAGGGGCAAGTGAAGCTTTCTTT. Translated, it gives CASSVVGGASEAFF. This chain uses TRBV9 with TRBJ1-1, with TRBD1 as a possible D gene (5 bases). V dropped 0 bases and J dropped 7 bases, with 13 bases sitting between them. The V gene's germline CDR1 is SGDLS and CDR2 YYNGEE. This CDR3 region has 14 residues.